Below, 27 T cell receptor beta chains from the same sample are listed, as sequenced in a study of T-cell reconstitution after alpha-beta-depleted transplantation in children (TCRdb year 2016). The receptor library was made with PCR. Sequencing relied on an Illumina HiSeq 2500. Molecular barcoding was employed in the preparation of TCR libraries, with unique molecular identifiers being used to normalize TCRbeta repertoire quantification. The public reads were quality trimmed at Q25 with fastp and then assembled into clones with MiXCR by TCRdb, keeping productive beta chains. Each entry merges the rows of one CDR3 protein and shows their most common DNA and genes. The sample yields 500,000 to 750,000 distinct CDR3 sequences; 20% to 30% were counted once. 30% to 45% of the sample lies in the top ten. Taken with the paper, the label for treatment or condition translates to: allogeneic hematopoietic cell transplantation with graft depleted of TCRalphabeta T cells and CD19 B cells.

This specimen consisted of PBMCs, obtained before TCRalphabeta/CD19-depleted stem cell transplant. These receptors all stem from a boy younger than two with Wiskott-Aldrich syndrome, due to receive a stem cell transplant.

The chain links TRBV2 to TRBJ2-1; D not resolved. From germline, CDR1 is SNHLY and CDR2 FYNNEI. The CDR3 sequence is 13 residues long. Deletions cut 5 bases from V and 6 bases from J, with 11 bases between. This CDR3 is CASSPLARNEQFF. CDR3 DNA: TGTGCCAGCAGTCCTTTAGCTCGCAATGAGCAGTTCTTC.

The rearrangement joins TRBV5-1 to TRBJ2-1; 7 bases are a match to TRBD1. The CDR3 runs 14 residues. From germline, CDR1 is SGHRS and CDR2 YFSETQ. The V segment lost 4 bases and the J segment 2 bases; nucleotides outside the gene matches: 3. CDR3 in DNA: TGCGCCAGCAGCACGGGACAGCCCTACAATGAGCAGTTCTTC. It yields the protein CASSTGQPYNEQFF.

V is TRBV9 and J is TRBJ2-5; D is undetermined. Germline-derived CDR1 and CDR2 are SGDLS and YYNGEE. The CDR3 is 13 amino acids. V was cut by 1 base and J by 3 bases, with 7 bases left in between. CDR3 in DNA: TGTGCCAGCAGCGTATCACCGGAAGAGACCCAGTACTTC. Protein sequence: CASSVSPEETQYF.

This clonotype was seen a handful of times. This chain links TRBV18 with TRBJ2-1; TRBD2 agrees at 9 bases. The CDR3 sequence is 18 residues long. V dropped 5 bases and J dropped 0; count of bases not matched to a gene: 11. Germline CDR1 is KGHSH and CDR2 is LQKENI. The CDR3 DNA follows: TGTGCCAGCTCAGTCCTTAGCGGGAGCGCTACCTCCTACAATGAGCAGTTCTTC. It specifies CASSVLSGSATSYNEQFF.

This clonotype has only a few counts. The chain has TRBV10-2 and TRBJ2-1; D not certain. The V gene lost 3 bases and the J gene lost 10 bases, with 4 bases spanning the gap. CDR3 length equals 10 residues. Germline V gives CDR1 WSHSY, CDR2 SAAADI. The CDR3 DNA reads TGCGCCAGCAGTGAAGGAGAGCAGTTCTTC. Protein sequence: CASSEGEQFF.

In this sample, this clonotype turned up a few times. The chain employs TRBV5-1 and TRBJ2-7, with 8 positions matching TRBD2. This CDR3 region has 14 residues. CDR1 is SGHRS, CDR2 YFSETQ, per germline. The junction had 9 bases not matched to a gene; V was cut back by 4 bases and J by 6 bases. The CDR3 bases are TGCGCCAGCAGCCCAGAGCGGGAGCGGGTCGAGCAGTACTTC. Protein: CASSPERERVEQYF.

The genes are TRBV5-1 and TRBJ2-1; TRBD2 agrees at 10 bases. The junction had 7 bases not matched to a gene; V was cut back by 1 base and J by 9 bases. Per the germline V gene, CDR1 is SGHRS and CDR2 is YFSETQ. The CDR3 runs to 15 residues. The CDR3 loop reads CASSLSASGRTEQFF. CDR3 DNA: TGCGCCAGCAGCTTGTCGGCTAGCGGGAGAACTGAGCAGTTCTTC.

The chain couples TRBV19 to TRBJ1-1; a weak D match, TRBD1 (6 bases). Trimming removed 3 bases at V and 8 bases at J, with 19 bases between. Germline CDR1 is LNHDA and CDR2 is SQIVND (reference sequence). This CDR3 comprises 15 residues. The chain's CDR3 is CASSIGGRGELEAFF. DNA for the CDR3: TGTGCCAGTAGTATCGGGGGCAGAGGGGAGTTGGAAGCTTTCTTT.

The rearrangement joins TRBV27 to TRBJ2-1, with TRBD2 matching over 11 bases. This CDR3 is 19 amino acids long. V lost 6 bases, J lost 0 bases, and 13 bases stayed unmatched. Germline V gene sequence: CDR1 MNHEY, CDR2 SMNVEV (reference sequence). CDR3 in DNA: TGTGCCAGCAGCTTAGGGTCTAGCGGGAGGATAAGCTCCTACAATGAGCAGTTCTTC. Translating it yields CASSLGSSGRISSYNEQFF.

This clonotype was counted only a few times. This sequence joins TRBV11-1 and TRBJ2-6; tentatively, D is TRBD1 (6 bases). The length of the CDR3 is 19 residues. V dropped 1 base and J dropped 1 base, with 17 bases sitting between them. Germline-derived CDR1 and CDR2 are SGHAT and FQDESV (reference sequence). The CDR3 loop reads CASSLGNSGARSGANVLTF. CDR3 nucleotide sequence: TGTGCCAGCAGCTTAGGAAATTCAGGGGCTCGGTCTGGGGCCAACGTCCTGACTTTC.

This clonotype appeared a single time. V is TRBV6-1 and J is TRBJ2-7; 11 positions agree with TRBD1. The J segment lost 0 bases and the V segment lost 6 bases, leaving 4 bases of the junction unmatched. The CDR3 covers 15 residues. The germline gives CDR1 MNHNS, CDR2 SASEGT. As DNA, the CDR3 is TGTGCCAGCAGCAGGGGACAGGGGGTCTCCTACGAGCAGTACTTC. Translated: CASSRGQGVSYEQYF.

The chain uses TRBV5-1 and TRBJ2-5; TRBD2 matches at 10 bases. There are 17 residues in the CDR3. V trimming: 0 bases; J trimming: 1 base; junction bases outside the gene matches: 6. CDR1 is SGHRS, CDR2 YFSETQ, per germline. The CDR3 loop is CASSLGSLAGGQETQYF. DNA for the CDR3: TGCGCCAGCAGCTTGGGGTCTTTAGCGGGAGGCCAAGAGACCCAGTACTTC.

This clonotype was recorded at least ten times. The chain recombines TRBV20-1 with TRBJ1-6, with 7 bases lining up with TRBD1. Per germline, CDR1 DFQATT and CDR2 SNEGSKA (reference sequence). CDR3 length: 14 residues. V was clipped by 1 base and J by 6 bases; unmatched bases: 3. CDR3 loop: CSARANRGNSPLHF. The CDR3 region has the DNA TGCAGTGCTAGAGCAAACAGGGGTAATTCACCCCTCCACTTT.

V gene TRBV12-3 or TRBV12-4 combines with J gene TRBJ2-7, with TRBD1 matching over 7 bases. V shed 5 bases, J shed 11 bases, and the junction held 15 bases outside the gene matches. The CDR3 covers 14 residues. The chain's CDR3 is CASSPRTGDRGEYF. CDR3 in DNA: TGTGCCAGCAGTCCCCGAACAGGGGACCGAGGAGAGTACTTC.

This clonotype was counted a few times. The chain recombines TRBV6-1 with TRBJ2-7; 9 bases line up with TRBD1. V shed 6 bases, J shed 2 bases, and the junction held 5 bases outside the gene matches. Per germline, CDR1 MNHNS and CDR2 SASEGT. The CDR3 runs to 14 residues. CDR3: CASRGQGGAYEQYF. The CDR3 DNA follows: TGTGCCAGCAGGGGACAGGGCGGAGCCTACGAGCAGTACTTC.

This clonotype has only one observation. The chain couples TRBV29-1 to TRBJ2-1; no definite D call. With 4 bases removed from V and 1 base from J, the gap between germline ends came to 8 bases. The CDR3 spans 13 residues. Germline V CDR1 and CDR2: SQVTM, ANQGSEA. CDR3 residues: CSVAAQSYNEQFF. In DNA form, the CDR3 reads TGCAGCGTTGCGGCTCAGTCCTACAATGAGCAGTTCTTC.

This clonotype was counted between two and nine times. CDR3 residues: CSVGGLYQETQYF. The CDR3 DNA reads as TGCAGCGTTGGGGGGCTGTACCAAGAGACCCAGTACTTC. This chain uses TRBV29-1 with TRBJ2-5; maybe TRBD1 (6 bases). CDR3 length equals 13 residues. Germline V CDR1 and CDR2: SQVTM, ANQGSEA. The V gene lost 4 bases and the J gene lost 0 bases, with 9 bases spanning the gap.

The J gene is TRBJ2-7, the V gene TRBV10-2; TRBD1 matches 8 bases. This CDR3 has 14 amino acids. V shed 6 bases and J 3 bases; nucleotides not matched to a gene: 7. CDR1 WSHSY and CDR2 SAAADI come from the germline V gene. CDR3 bases: TGCGCCAGCAGAAATCCCGGACAGGGCTACGAGCAGTACTTC. Protein product: CASRNPGQGYEQYF.

This clonotype was detected only once. V is TRBV7-2 and J is TRBJ2-7; 8 bases are shared with TRBD1. This CDR3 spans 13 amino acids. CDR1 is SGHTA and CDR2 is FQGNSA in the germline V gene. After removal of 8 bases from V and 6 bases from J, the junction contained 9 bases not matched to a gene. The DNA for the CDR3 is TGTGCCAGCCGATTGGCAGGGGGCAGCGAGCAGTACTTC. It is translated as CASRLAGGSEQYF. Filled out from reference TRBV7-2 and TRBJ2-7, the complete variable domain reads GAGVSQSPSNKVTEKGKDVELRCDPISGHTALYWYRQSLGQGLEFLIYFQGNSAPDKSGLPSDRFSAERTGGSVSTLTIQRTQQEDSAVYLCASRLAGGSEQYFGPGTRLTVT.

This clonotype was counted between two and nine times. The CDR3 loop is CSVEDPFMTGSIEETQYF. DNA for the CDR3: TGCAGCGTTGAAGACCCATTCATGACCGGGTCCATAGAAGAGACCCAGTACTTC. The J gene is TRBJ2-5, the V gene TRBV29-1; D not resolved. Trimming took 0 bases from V and 3 from J, leaving 23 bases between them. This CDR3 has 18 amino acids. Germline loops: CDR1 SQVTM, CDR2 ANQGSEA.

The J gene is TRBJ2-1, the V gene TRBV10-3, with D perhaps matching TRBD2 (5 bases). Germline V gives CDR1 ENHRY, CDR2 SYGVKD. Trimming took 4 bases from V and 1 from J, leaving 11 bases between them. CDR3 length: 15 amino acids. CDR3 loop: CAISVDRDSYNEQFF. The CDR3 DNA sequence: TGTGCCATCAGTGTGGATCGGGATTCCTACAATGAGCAGTTCTTC.

The V and J genes are TRBV5-1 and TRBJ2-1; 10 nucleotides agree with TRBD2. The trim removed 3 bases at V and 4 bases at J, leaving 16 bases unmatched. This CDR3 has 19 residues. Germline V lookup: CDR1 SGHRS, CDR2 YFSETQ. Here the CDR3 reads CASSYRLVISSGGYNEQFF. CDR3 nucleotide sequence: TGCGCCAGCAGCTACCGCCTCGTGATCTCTAGCGGGGGTTACAATGAGCAGTTCTTC.

This clonotype was counted between two and nine times. V is TRBV24-1 and J is TRBJ2-1; the D gene is possibly TRBD2 (6 bases). Germline V gene data show CDR1 as KGHDR and CDR2 as SFDVKD. The CDR3 is 14 residues long. Trimming pared 4 bases from V and 7 bases from J, leaving 13 bases between. The DNA for the CDR3 is TGTGCCACCAGTGACCCGACTAGTCTGAATGAGCAGTTCTTC. Residues: CATSDPTSLNEQFF.

V usage is TRBV20-1 and J usage is TRBJ2-1; maybe TRBD2 (6 bases). V shed 1 base and J shed 10 bases, with 20 bases lying between them. This CDR3 is built from 15 residues. The germline CDR1 and CDR2 sequences are DFQATT and SNEGSKA (reference sequence). DNA for the CDR3: TGCAGTGCTAGAGGGCCGGGAGTCCCTGGGCGGGAGCAGTTCTTC. Its protein product is CSARGPGVPGREQFF.

This clonotype was observed a handful of times. The gene calls are TRBV6-5 and TRBJ1-2, with 7 bases aligning to TRBD1. Germline CDR1 is MNHEY and CDR2 is SVGAGI. Unmatched junction bases numbered 11, after V lost 6 bases and J lost 7 bases. The CDR3 length is 14 residues. The CDR3, as DNA: TGTGCCAGCAGACTACAGGGGTCCGGGGCTGGCTACACCTTC. Its protein is CASRLQGSGAGYTF.

The chain joins TRBV7-2 to TRBJ2-7; TRBD1 agrees at 7 bases. Trimming at V came to 5 bases and at J to 3 bases, leaving 13 bases not matched to a gene. CDR1 and CDR2 (germline): SGHTA, FQGNSA. This CDR3 is built from 16 residues. The DNA of the CDR3 is TGTGCCAGCAGCCTTACCTACGACAGGGCGCGCTACGAGCAGTACTTC. The encoded protein is CASSLTYDRARYEQYF.

This clonotype was observed a few times. The J gene is TRBJ2-2, the V gene TRBV5-1; the D call may be TRBD1 or TRBD2 (5 bases each). V lost 4 bases and J lost 3, with 16 bases in between. Germline V gene sequence: CDR1 SGHRS, CDR2 YFSETQ. The CDR3 is made up of 16 amino acids. CDR3 sequence: CASSLRDGAYTGELFF. The CDR3 nucleotides read TGCGCCAGCAGCCTCCGGGACGGAGCCTACACCGGGGAGCTGTTTTTT.